This passage covers 8 T cell receptor beta chains from one sample sequenced in a study of T cell responses to AZD1222 COVID-19 vaccine. Using immunoSEQ multiplex PCR, the repertoire was profiled, and TCRdb retains in-frame clones only, with some absent. Among over 150,000 clones listed, about 85% were seen once. Sequencing used peripheral blood, obtained on day 0 of AZD1222 vaccination. These receptors all come from an adult in good health.

V usage is TRBV7-8 and J usage is TRBJ2-5, with TRBD1 as a possible D gene (6 bases). There are 14 residues in the CDR3. Germline CDR1 is SGHVS and CDR2 is FQNEAQ. Trimming cost V 5 bases and J 1 base, with 11 bases left between them. This chain's CDR3 is CASSPQTGQETQYF. Here the CDR3 DNA reads TGTGCCAGCAGCCCGCAGACAGGCCAAGAGACCCAGTACTTC.

V usage is TRBV7-9 and J usage is TRBJ2-7, with 8 bases that match TRBD1. In germline, CDR1 is SEHNR, CDR2 FQNEAQ (reference sequence). After removal of 3 bases from V and 5 bases from J, the junction contained 9 bases not matched to a gene. The CDR3 is 15 residues long. CDR3 protein: CASSFGGGQGNEQYF. The DNA for the CDR3 is TGTGCCAGCAGCTTTGGGGGAGGACAGGGAAACGAGCAGTACTTC.

The chain combines TRBV5-5 with TRBJ2-7; 7 nucleotides agree with TRBD1. Unmatched junction bases numbered 9, after V lost 0 bases and J lost 12 bases. CDR1 and CDR2 from the germline V gene are SGHKS and YYEKEE (reference sequence). The CDR3 sequence is 13 residues long. This CDR3 reads CASSLARQGDSYF. The CDR3 coding sequence is TGTGCCAGCAGCTTGGCACGGCAGGGGGATTCGTACTTC.

This chain connects TRBV24-1 to TRBJ2-5; 7 bases map to TRBD2. The CDR3 runs to 15 residues. Germline CDR1 KGHDR, CDR2 SFDVKD. The J segment lost 1 base and the V segment lost 4 bases, leaving 5 bases of the junction unmatched. CDR3 in DNA: TGTGCCACCAGTGACCCCAGCGGGGTCCAAGAGACCCAGTACTTC. Protein product: CATSDPSGVQETQYF.

V and J are TRBV2 and TRBJ1-2, with no clear D. CDR1 is SNHLY, CDR2 FYNNEI, per germline. The V end lost 2 bases, the J end lost 6 bases, and 4 bases lay between the germline ends. The CDR3 covers 11 residues. CDR3 loop: CASSEHDGYTF. The CDR3 nucleotides are TGTGCCAGCAGTGAACACGATGGCTACACCTTC. Together with reference TRBV2 and TRBJ1-2, the CDR3 gives the full variable domain: EPEVTQTPSHQVTQMGQEVILRCVPISNHLYFYWYRQILGQKVEFLVSFYNNEISEKSEIFDDQFSVERPDGSNFTLKIRSTKLEDSAMYFCASSEHDGYTFGSGTRLTVV.

The V gene is TRBV29-1, the J gene TRBJ1-1; D gene unclear. This CDR3 spans 13 amino acids. Looked up from germline, CDR1 is SQVTM and CDR2 is ANQGSEA. Trimming shortened V by 8 bases and J by 1 base, and 14 bases separated the two germline ends. CDR3 protein: CSSLPGGNTEAFF. Written as DNA, the CDR3 is TGCAGCTCACTACCCGGTGGGAACACTGAAGCTTTCTTT.

The chain recombines TRBV7-9 with TRBJ1-6; D may be TRBD1 (5 bases). This CDR3 region has 15 residues. V lost 1 base and J lost 5, with 9 bases in between. Looked up from germline, CDR1 is SEHNR and CDR2 is FQNEAQ (reference sequence). The CDR3 is CASSLGGVNNSPLHF. The CDR3 bases are TGTGCCAGCAGCTTAGGGGGGGTGAATAATTCACCCCTCCACTTT.

The chain carries TRBV5-4 and TRBJ2-2; 10 positions agree with TRBD1. This CDR3 spans 15 amino acids. V trimming: 4 bases; J trimming: 7 bases; junction bases outside the gene matches: 7. The germline CDR1 and CDR2 sequences are SGHNT and YYREEE (reference sequence). CDR3 bases: TGTGCCAGCAGCCAGGGACAGGGGATGATCGGGGAGCTGTTTTTT. Its translation is CASSQGQGMIGELFF.